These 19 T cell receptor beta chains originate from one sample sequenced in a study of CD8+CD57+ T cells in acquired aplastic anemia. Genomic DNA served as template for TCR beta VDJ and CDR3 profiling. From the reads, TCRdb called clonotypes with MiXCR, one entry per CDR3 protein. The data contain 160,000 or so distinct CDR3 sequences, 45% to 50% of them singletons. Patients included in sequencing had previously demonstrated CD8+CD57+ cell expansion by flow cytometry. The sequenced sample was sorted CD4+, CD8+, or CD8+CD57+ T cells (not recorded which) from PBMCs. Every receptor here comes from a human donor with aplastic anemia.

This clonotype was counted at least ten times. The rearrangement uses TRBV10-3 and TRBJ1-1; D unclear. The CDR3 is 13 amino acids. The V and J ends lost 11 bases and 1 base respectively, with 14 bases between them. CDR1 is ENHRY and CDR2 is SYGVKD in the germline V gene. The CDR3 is CAAGGPENTEAFF. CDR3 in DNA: TGTGCCGCCGGTGGGCCAGAGAACACTGAAGCTTTCTTT.

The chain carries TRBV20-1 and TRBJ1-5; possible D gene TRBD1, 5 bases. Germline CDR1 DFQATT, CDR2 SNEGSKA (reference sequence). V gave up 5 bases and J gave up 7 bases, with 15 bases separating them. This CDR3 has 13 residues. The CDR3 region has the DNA TGCAGTGCTTGGGGAGGACACGGGCAGCCCCAGCATTTT. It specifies CSAWGGHGQPQHF.

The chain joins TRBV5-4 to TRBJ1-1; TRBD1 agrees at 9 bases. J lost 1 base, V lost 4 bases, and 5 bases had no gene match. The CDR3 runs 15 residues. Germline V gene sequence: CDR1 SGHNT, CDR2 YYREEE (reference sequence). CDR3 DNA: TGTGCCAGCAGCACCGGACAGGGGTGGAACACTGAAGCTTTCTTT. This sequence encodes CASSTGQGWNTEAFF. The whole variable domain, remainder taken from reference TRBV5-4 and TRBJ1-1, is ETGVTQSPTHLIKTRGQQVTLRCSSQSGHNTVSWYQQALGQGPQFIFQYYREEENGRGNFPPRFSGLQFPNYSSELNVNALELDDSALYLCASSTGQGWNTEAFFGQGTRLTVV.

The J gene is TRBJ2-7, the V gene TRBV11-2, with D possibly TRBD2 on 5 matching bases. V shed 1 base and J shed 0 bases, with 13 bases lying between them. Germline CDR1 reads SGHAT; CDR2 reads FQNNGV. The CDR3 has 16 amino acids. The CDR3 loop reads CASSLGSSGSSYEQYF. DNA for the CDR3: TGTGCCAGCAGCTTAGGGTCTTCGGGGAGCTCCTACGAGCAGTACTTC.

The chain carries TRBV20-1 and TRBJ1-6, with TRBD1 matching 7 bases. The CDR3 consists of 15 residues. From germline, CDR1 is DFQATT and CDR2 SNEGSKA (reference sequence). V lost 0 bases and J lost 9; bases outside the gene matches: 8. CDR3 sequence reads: CSARDRQGSGSPLHF. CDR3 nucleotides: TGCAGTGCTAGAGATCGACAGGGTAGTGGTTCACCCCTCCACTTT.

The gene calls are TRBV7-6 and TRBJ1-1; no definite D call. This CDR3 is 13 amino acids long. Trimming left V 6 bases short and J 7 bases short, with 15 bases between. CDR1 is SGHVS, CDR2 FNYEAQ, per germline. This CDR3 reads CASSITLEDEAFF. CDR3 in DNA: TGTGCCAGCAGTATTACCCTTGAGGATGAAGCTTTCTTT. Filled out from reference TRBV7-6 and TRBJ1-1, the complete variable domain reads GAGVSQSPRYKVTKRGQDVALRCDPISGHVSLYWYRQALGQGPEFLTYFNYEAQQDKSGLPNDRFSAERPEGSISTLTIQRTEQRDSAMYRCASSITLEDEAFFGQGTRLTVV.

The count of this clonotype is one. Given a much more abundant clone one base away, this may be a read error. CDR3 in DNA: TGTGCCAGCACCACGCGTAGCTCTGGAGACACCATATATTTT. This translates into CASTTRSSGDTIYF. The V and J genes are TRBV6-1 and TRBJ1-3; D remains unclear. Germline V CDR1 and CDR2: MNHNS, SASEGT. This CDR3 is 14 amino acids long.

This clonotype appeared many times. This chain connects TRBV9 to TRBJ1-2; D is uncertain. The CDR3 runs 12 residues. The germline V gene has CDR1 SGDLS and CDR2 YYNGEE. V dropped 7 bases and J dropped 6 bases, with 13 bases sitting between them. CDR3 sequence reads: CASGPEGDGYTF. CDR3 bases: TGTGCCAGCGGCCCGGAAGGTGATGGCTACACCTTC.

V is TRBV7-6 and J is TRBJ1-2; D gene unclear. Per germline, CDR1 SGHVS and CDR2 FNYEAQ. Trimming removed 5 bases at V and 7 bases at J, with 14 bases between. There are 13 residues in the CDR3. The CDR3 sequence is CASSPADRSGYTF. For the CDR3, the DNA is TGTGCCAGCAGCCCTGCGGACCGGTCTGGCTACACCTTC. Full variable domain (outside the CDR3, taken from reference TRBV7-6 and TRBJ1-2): GAGVSQSPRYKVTKRGQDVALRCDPISGHVSLYWYRQALGQGPEFLTYFNYEAQQDKSGLPNDRFSAERPEGSISTLTIQRTEQRDSAMYRCASSPADRSGYTFGSGTRLTVV.

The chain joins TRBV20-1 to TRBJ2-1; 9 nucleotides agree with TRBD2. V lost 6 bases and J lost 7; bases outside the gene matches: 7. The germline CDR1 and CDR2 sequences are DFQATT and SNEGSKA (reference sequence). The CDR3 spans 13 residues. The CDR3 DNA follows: TGCAGTGCCGAGCGGGGGGCAAGAAATGAGCAGTTCTTC. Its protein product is CSAERGARNEQFF.

In DNA, the CDR3 is TGTGCCACCAGACCAGACGGGACCGCCTACAATGAGCAGTTCTTC. Protein sequence: CATRPDGTAYNEQFF. V and J are TRBV24-1 and TRBJ2-1; D is possibly TRBD1 or TRBD2 (5 bases each). Germline V lookup: CDR1 KGHDR, CDR2 SFDVKD. Trimming cost V 7 bases and J 2 bases, with 14 bases left between them. This CDR3 is built from 15 residues.

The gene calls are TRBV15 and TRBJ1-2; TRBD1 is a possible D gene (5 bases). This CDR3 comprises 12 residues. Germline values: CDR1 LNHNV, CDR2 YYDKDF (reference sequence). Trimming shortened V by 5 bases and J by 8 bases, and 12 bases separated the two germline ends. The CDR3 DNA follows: TGTGCCACCAGCGGTGGGGGGAAAGGCTACACCTTC. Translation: CATSGGGKGYTF.

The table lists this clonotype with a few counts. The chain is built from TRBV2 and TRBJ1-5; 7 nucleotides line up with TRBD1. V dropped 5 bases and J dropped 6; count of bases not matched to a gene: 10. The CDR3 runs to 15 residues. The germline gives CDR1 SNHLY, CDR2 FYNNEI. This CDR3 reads CASSSADRDFQPQHF. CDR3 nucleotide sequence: TGTGCCAGCAGTTCAGCAGACAGGGATTTTCAGCCCCAGCATTTT. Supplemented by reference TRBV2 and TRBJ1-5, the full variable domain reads EPEVTQTPSHQVTQMGQEVILRCVPISNHLYFYWYRQILGQKVEFLVSFYNNEISEKSEIFDDQFSVERPDGSNFTLKIRSTKLEDSAMYFCASSSADRDFQPQHFGDGTRLSIL.

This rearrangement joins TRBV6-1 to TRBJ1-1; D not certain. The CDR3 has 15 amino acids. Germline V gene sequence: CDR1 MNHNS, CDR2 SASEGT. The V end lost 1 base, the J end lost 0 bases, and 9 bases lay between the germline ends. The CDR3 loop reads CASSEVASMNTEAFF. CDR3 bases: TGTGCCAGCAGTGAAGTCGCCAGCATGAACACTGAAGCTTTCTTT.

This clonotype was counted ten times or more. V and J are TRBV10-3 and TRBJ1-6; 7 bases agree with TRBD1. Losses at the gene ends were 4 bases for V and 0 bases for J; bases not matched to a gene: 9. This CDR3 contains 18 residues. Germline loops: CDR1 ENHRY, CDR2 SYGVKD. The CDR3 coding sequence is TGTGCCATCAGTGGACAGGGCCGAAACTACTCCTATAATTCACCCCTCCACTTT. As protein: CAISGQGRNYSYNSPLHF.

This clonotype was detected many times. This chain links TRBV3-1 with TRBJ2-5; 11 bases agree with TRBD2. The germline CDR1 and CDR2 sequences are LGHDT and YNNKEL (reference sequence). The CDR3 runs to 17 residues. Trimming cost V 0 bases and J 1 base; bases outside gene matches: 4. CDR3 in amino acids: CASSQDRLAGIQETQYF. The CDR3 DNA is TGTGCCAGCAGCCAAGATCGACTAGCGGGAATCCAAGAGACCCAGTACTTC.

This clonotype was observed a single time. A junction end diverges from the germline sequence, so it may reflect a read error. The CDR3 coding sequence is TGTGCCGTCAGTGATGGGACAGGGGGCAAGGAGCAGTACTTC. Protein product: CAVSDGTGGKEQYF. The V and J genes are TRBV10-3 and TRBJ2-5; TRBD1 matches 12 bases. Per the germline V gene, CDR1 is ENHRY and CDR2 is SYGVKD. CDR3 length: 14 residues.

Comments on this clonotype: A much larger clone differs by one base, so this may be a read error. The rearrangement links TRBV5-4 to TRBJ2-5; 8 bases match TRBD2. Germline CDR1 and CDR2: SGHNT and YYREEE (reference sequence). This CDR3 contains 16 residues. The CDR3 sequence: CASSFTSGGTQETQCF. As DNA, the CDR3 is TGTGCCAGCAGCTTCACTAGCGGAGGGACTCAAGAGACCCAGTGCTTC. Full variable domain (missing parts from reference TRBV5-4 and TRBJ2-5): ETGVTQSPTHLIKTRGQQVTLRCSSQSGHNTVSWYQQALGQGPQFIFQYYREEENGRGNFPPRFSGLQFPNYSSELNVNALELDDSALYLCASSFTSGGTQETQCFGPGTRLLVL.

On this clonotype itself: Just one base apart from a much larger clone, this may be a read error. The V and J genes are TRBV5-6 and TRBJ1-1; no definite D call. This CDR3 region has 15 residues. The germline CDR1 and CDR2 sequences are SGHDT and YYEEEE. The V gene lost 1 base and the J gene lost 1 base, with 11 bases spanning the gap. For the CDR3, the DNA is TGTGCCAGCAGCTTGCTCAGAATCGCGAACACTGAAGCTTTCTTT. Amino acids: CASSLLRIANTEAFF.